One sample yielded the 23 T cell receptor beta chains listed below, sequenced in a study of human T cells and chemical hapten exposure. Total RNA extraction was carried out from unfractionated whole blood. Within the library, unique molecular identifiers were attached to each individual cDNA molecule. TCRdb re-analysed the reads in MiXCR, keeping a single row per CDR3 protein. The sample yields 100,000 to 150,000 distinct CDR3 sequences, 6.5% to 10% seen once. Specimen: whole blood. The receptors stem from a human donor in good health. Some clones in this sample may be carry-over from other donors' samples.

The CDR3 loop is CASSMDSYEAFF. The DNA for the CDR3 is TGTGCCAGCAGTATGGACAGCTATGAAGCTTTCTTT. The V gene is TRBV6-6, the J gene TRBJ1-1; D perhaps matches TRBD1 (6 bases). CDR1 is MNHNY, CDR2 SVGAGI, per germline (reference sequence). V gave up 5 bases and J gave up 7 bases, with 11 bases separating them. This CDR3 has 12 amino acids.

This clonotype was seen more than once but under ten times. The chain recombines TRBV10-3 with TRBJ1-2; 7 bases map to TRBD1. The germline V gene has CDR1 ENHRY and CDR2 SYGVKD. CDR3 size: 12 residues. Germline trimming cut 4 bases from V and 6 bases from J; bases unmatched to any gene: 2. The DNA for the CDR3 is TGTGCCATCAGTGGAGGGACAGATGGCTACACCTTC. As protein: CAISGGTDGYTF.

This clonotype was observed many times. This CDR3 reads CASSSLPPAAGGQNEQFF. The CDR3 DNA reads TGTGCCAGCAGCTCCCTCCCGCCCGCAGCGGGGGGGCAAAATGAGCAGTTCTTC. The chain is built from TRBV7-2 and TRBJ2-1, with 10 bases lining up with TRBD2. CDR3 length: 18 residues. Per the germline V gene, CDR1 is SGHTA and CDR2 is FQGNSA. The V segment lost 4 bases and the J segment 7 bases; nucleotides outside the gene matches: 16.

This clonotype turned up a few times. The chain combines TRBV29-1 with TRBJ2-6, with D tentatively TRBD1 (6 bases). Germline CDR1 and CDR2: SQVTM and ANQGSEA. The CDR3 length is 13 residues. The ends were cut back, 4 bases at V and 2 bases at J, with 6 bases in the middle. CDR3 sequence: CSVAGAGANVLTF. The CDR3, as DNA: TGCAGCGTTGCAGGGGCTGGGGCCAACGTCCTGACTTTC.

This clonotype was seen more than once but under ten times. This rearrangement joins TRBV27 to TRBJ2-1; 8 positions match TRBD2. The CDR3 has 14 residues. The trim removed 4 bases at V and 7 bases at J, leaving 6 bases unmatched. The germline CDR1 and CDR2 sequences are MNHEY and SMNVEV (reference sequence). CDR3 amino acids: CASSYAGGMNEQFF. CDR3 DNA: TGTGCCAGCAGTTACGCGGGAGGTATGAATGAGCAGTTCTTC.

This clonotype occurred a few times. The chain's CDR3 is CASGGLAGGRTDTQYF. CDR3 nucleotide sequence: TGTGCCAGCGGGGGACTAGCGGGGGGGCGAACAGATACGCAGTATTTT. This chain links TRBV12-3 or TRBV12-4 with TRBJ2-3, with 16 positions matching TRBD2. The CDR3 consists of 16 residues. V trimming: 8 bases; J trimming: 3 bases; junction bases outside the gene matches: 5.

The table lists this clonotype with a few counts. The DNA of the CDR3 is TGTGCCAGCACGGGGGAGGCTGGGCGAGAGACCCAGTACTTC. Translating gives CASTGEAGRETQYF. The gene calls are TRBV6-2 or TRBV6-3 and TRBJ2-5, with a tentative D call TRBD2 (6 bases). CDR1 and CDR2 (germline): MNHEY, SVGEGT. The CDR3 covers 14 residues. V was clipped by 7 bases and J by 4 bases, with 16 bases between them.

This clonotype was recorded at least ten times. V usage is TRBV20-1 and J usage is TRBJ2-1; 7 bases fit TRBD2. Per the germline V gene, CDR1 is DFQATT and CDR2 is SNEGSKA (reference sequence). V trimming: 3 bases; J trimming: 15 bases; junction bases outside the gene matches: 8. The CDR3 extends over 11 amino acids. CDR3 amino acids: CSARPTSAGFF. The DNA for the CDR3 is TGCAGTGCTAGGCCCACTAGCGCCGGGTTCTTC.

In its sample, this clonotype was seen a few times. This sequence joins TRBV4-3 and TRBJ2-1; D gene ambiguous. Germline V gene lookup returns CDR1 LGHNA and CDR2 YSLEER. V was pared by 1 base and J by 0 bases, with 7 bases between. The CDR3 contains 15 residues. CDR3 nucleotide sequence: TGCGCCAGCAGCCAAGGACCTAGCTCCTACAATGAGCAGTTCTTC. Encoded protein: CASSQGPSSYNEQFF.

This clonotype was seen only a few times. J is TRBJ2-6 and V is TRBV6-2 or TRBV6-3; D is unclear. This CDR3 spans 16 amino acids. Trimming removed 7 bases from V and 0 bases from J, with 13 bases in between. The germline gives CDR1 MNHEY, CDR2 SVGEGT. The CDR3 region has the DNA TGTGCCAGCATCGATCCTGGGATCTCTGGGGCCAACGTCCTGACTTTC. Translation gives CASIDPGISGANVLTF.

The chain combines TRBV7-9 with TRBJ2-3; the D gene is possibly TRBD2 (5 bases). V was shortened by 4 bases and J by 4 bases, with 15 bases between the two germline ends. Per the germline V gene, CDR1 is SEHNR and CDR2 is FQNEAQ (reference sequence). The CDR3 spans 15 residues. In DNA form, the CDR3 reads TGTGCCAGCAGCTCCGACTCGAGGGCGCCAGATACGCAGTATTTT. Translated, it gives CASSSDSRAPDTQYF. The full variable domain, completed using reference TRBV7-9 and TRBJ2-3, is DTGVSQNPRHKITKRGQNVTFRCDPISEHNRLYWYRQTLGQGPEFLTYFQNEAQLEKSRLLSDRFSAERPKGSFSTLEIQRTEQGDSAMYLCASSSDSRAPDTQYFGPGTRLTVL.

The rearrangement uses TRBV12-3 or TRBV12-4 and TRBJ1-1; D is possibly TRBD1 (6 bases). Trimming pared 5 bases from V and 2 bases from J, leaving 21 bases between. CDR3 length equals 17 residues. CDR3 DNA: TGTGCCAGCAGTCGGGACACTTACGACGGGCTTAACACTGAAGCTTTCTTT. This sequence encodes CASSRDTYDGLNTEAFF.

In its sample, this clonotype was seen a few times. The chain is built from TRBV20-1 and TRBJ2-3; 8 bases are shared with TRBD2. J lost 4 bases, V lost 2 bases, and 11 bases had no gene match. The CDR3 has 16 residues. The germline V gene has CDR1 DFQATT and CDR2 SNEGSKA (reference sequence). The CDR3 nucleotides are TGCAGTGCTAGATCCGCAGCGGGGGCCCCCCCAGATACGCAGTATTTT. It encodes CSARSAAGAPPDTQYF.

In this sample, this clonotype turned up many times. The chain employs TRBV4-3 and TRBJ2-7; the match to TRBD1 covers 7 bases. CDR1 is LGHNA, CDR2 YSLEER, per germline. V lost 0 bases and J lost 1; bases outside the gene matches: 3. The CDR3 extends over 15 amino acids. The CDR3 spells CASSQEGQESYEQYF. As DNA, the CDR3 is TGCGCCAGCAGCCAAGAAGGACAGGAGTCCTACGAGCAGTACTTC.

This clonotype has just a few counts. J is TRBJ2-2 and V is TRBV11-2; tentative D call: TRBD2 (5 bases). This CDR3 contains 16 residues. V lost 0 bases to trimming and J lost 5 bases, with 13 bases between them. Germline V CDR1 and CDR2: SGHAT, FQNNGV. The CDR3 bases are TGTGCCAGCAGCTTAGAGACGGGAAGTCGAACCGGGGAGCTGTTTTTT. It yields the protein CASSLETGSRTGELFF.

This clonotype was counted many times. The chain carries TRBV3-1 and TRBJ2-5; 8 bases are a match to TRBD2. CDR1 and CDR2 from the germline V gene are LGHDT and YNNKEL (reference sequence). V was pared by 3 bases and J by 3 bases, with 3 bases of the junction left unmatched. This CDR3 spans 14 amino acids. CDR3 loop: CASSQYSGEETQYF. CDR3 DNA: TGTGCCAGCAGCCAGTATAGCGGGGAAGAGACCCAGTACTTC.

The V gene is TRBV6-6, the J gene TRBJ2-7; D gene unclear. The length of the CDR3 is 12 residues. The germline V gene has CDR1 MNHNY and CDR2 SVGAGI (reference sequence). V lost 5 bases, J lost 4 bases, and 9 bases lay in between. In DNA, the CDR3 is TGTGCCAGCAGTCCGGTTAGGTACGAGCAGTACTTC. This sequence encodes CASSPVRYEQYF.

A note on this clonotype: This clone may be a read error of a much larger clone one base away. The chain couples TRBV6-5 to TRBJ2-1; a weak D match, TRBD2 (6 bases). The CDR3 contains 16 residues. The V end was cut by 2 bases, the J end by 5 bases, with 16 bases between. Germline-derived CDR1 and CDR2 are MNHEY and SVGAGI. CDR3 protein: CASSYGIAATNNEQFF. The CDR3 coding sequence is TGTGCCAGCAGTTACGGGATAGCGGCAACCAACAATGAGCAGTTCTTC.

For this clonotype: Just one base apart from a much larger clone, this may be a read error. The chain employs TRBV14 and TRBJ1-6, with no clear D. The CDR3 covers 14 residues. Germline CDR1 is SGHDN and CDR2 is FVKESK. DNA for the CDR3: TGTACCAGCAGCCCACGGCTTTCCGGATCACCCCTCCACTTT. It specifies CTSSPRLSGSPLHF.

The chain is built from TRBV20-1 and TRBJ2-6; D is perhaps TRBD2 (6 bases). V dropped 1 base and J dropped 9 bases, with 10 bases sitting between them. CDR1 is DFQATT and CDR2 is SNEGSKA in the germline V gene (reference sequence). This CDR3 is built from 13 residues. CDR3 nucleotides: TGCAGTGCTAGAGGGGGCGGGAACAACGTCCTGACTTTC. Translated, it gives CSARGGGNNVLTF.

Written as DNA, the CDR3 is TGTGCCAGCAGTGAAACCCGGAGACTAGCGGGGGGTTCCGGGGAGCTGTTTTTT. Translation: CASSETRRLAGGSGELFF. The chain links TRBV2 to TRBJ2-2, with 13 bases that match TRBD2. The germline V gene encodes CDR1 SNHLY and CDR2 FYNNEI. The CDR3 extends over 18 amino acids. V lost 2 bases to trimming and J lost 6 bases; unmatched junction nucleotides: 9.

This clonotype was seen at least ten times. V and J are TRBV20-1 and TRBJ1-5, with D possibly being TRBD1 (6 bases). V lost 5 bases to trimming and J lost 0 bases, with 11 bases between them. This CDR3 region has 14 residues. CDR1 and CDR2 from the germline V gene are DFQATT and SNEGSKA (reference sequence). The CDR3 DNA reads TGCAGTGCTGAGGGACAAAATAGCAATCAGCCCCAGCATTTT. Encoded protein: CSAEGQNSNQPQHF.

Note on this clonotype: The junction differs from germline at one of its ends, possibly a read error. This chain links TRBV5-1 with TRBJ2-2; 12 positions match TRBD2. This CDR3 contains 20 residues. Per germline, CDR1 SGHRS and CDR2 YFSETQ. CDR3 coding DNA: TGCGCCAGCAGCTTGCAGCCGGGACTAGCGGGTGGATGGGGTACCGGGGGGCTGTTTTTT. As protein: CASSLQPGLAGGWGTGGLFF.